This T cell receptor beta chain was retrieved from a study of cytomegalovirus exposure and HLA in healthy donors (dated by TCRdb to the late 2010s). For context, the study as a whole: A later analysis indicated that the 95 to 150 validation repertoires were generated on the platform also employed for the approximately 670 repertoires of the first cohort. The study aimed to test whether signatures of past pathogen exposure could be identified by cataloging public T cell receptors. A separate validation cohort of roughly 110 different subjects was used in addition to the approximately 700-subject first cohort. High-throughput TCR immunosequencing, statistical association of individual TCRs with disease status, and machine learning were combined to predict cytomegalovirus infection status. Beyond this particular receptor, the publication reports: A total of 150 or so TCR beta chains were listed by the study as associated with cytomegalovirus. Subsequent analysis determined that TCRs grouped into clusters in the first cohort also showed a tendency toward co-occurrence across the roughly 110 validation repertoires, and about 94% of cluster scores exceeded 0. The authors suggested that the approach could potentially be generalized to other disease states and immunological phenotypes. The classifier was reported to diagnose cytomegalovirus status with high specificity and sensitivity in both the original and validation cohorts. A later analysis had no HLA typing for the validation cohort, so co-occurrence there was scored across all 110 or so repertoires. While some public TCRs were present in many individuals, most TCR sequences turned up only very rarely across donors. In vitro tests confirmed that a few of the cytomegalovirus-associated TCR beta chains recognize cytomegalovirus antigens.

V is cut back by 8 bases and J by 2 bases, with 10 bases in the junction unmatched. The CDR3 runs 15 amino acids, cysteine and phenylalanine included. The DNA shown is the 45-base CDR3, in frame from base 1. The germline V gene yields SNHLY for CDR1 and FYNNEI for CDR2. The donors belonged to the validation cohort of about 120 subjects, which was separate from the approximately 610-subject first cohort. The method was the immunoSEQ multiplex PCR assay. On the study's bioinformatics: A statistical classification framework was built to diagnose cytomegalovirus status from the catalog of TCR beta chain sequences. What TCRdb holds here is the immuneACCESS table cut down to in-frame rearrangements. Part of the clones is not present; checked against another copy, under half of the missing clones reflect an unresolved V gene, and the others are unexplained. V, J and clone size were drawn from that table, and D and trimming were deduced from the DNA. This sample gives around 99,000 clones in total; roughly 86% of them show up just once. The leading ten clones occupy 2% to 2.5% of the sample.

On this clone itself: The target of this receptor is not known. It has no much larger one-base neighbor in the sample; base qualities were not kept.

This sequence originates from a woman aged 18-29 years in good health and CMV-seronegative. The source material was PBMCs. The chain is made from TRBV2 and TRBJ2-3; 7 junctional bases match TRBD2. CDR3 sequence: CASLPRRGDTDTQYF. The sequenced DNA is TGTGCCAGCCTCCCGCGCCGGGGGGACACAGATACGCAGTATTTT.